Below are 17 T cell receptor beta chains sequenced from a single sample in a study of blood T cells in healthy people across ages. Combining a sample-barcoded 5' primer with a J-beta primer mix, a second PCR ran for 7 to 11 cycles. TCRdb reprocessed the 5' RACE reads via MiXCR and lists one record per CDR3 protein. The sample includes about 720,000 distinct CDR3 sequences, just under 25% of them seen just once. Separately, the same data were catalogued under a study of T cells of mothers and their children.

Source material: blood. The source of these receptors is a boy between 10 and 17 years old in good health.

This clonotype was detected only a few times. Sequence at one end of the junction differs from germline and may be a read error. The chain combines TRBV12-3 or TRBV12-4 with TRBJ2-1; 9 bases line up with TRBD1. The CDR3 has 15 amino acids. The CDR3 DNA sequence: TGTGCCAGCAGTTTAGGGGACAGGGAACTCCTACGAGTGCGCTTC. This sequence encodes CASSLGDRELLRVRF.

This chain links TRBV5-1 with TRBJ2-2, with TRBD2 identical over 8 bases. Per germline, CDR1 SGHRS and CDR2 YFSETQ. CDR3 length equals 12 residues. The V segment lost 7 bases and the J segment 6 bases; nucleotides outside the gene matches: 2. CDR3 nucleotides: TGCGCCAGCCGACTAGCGTCCGGGGAGCTGTTTTTT. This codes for CASRLASGELFF.

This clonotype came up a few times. The CDR3 DNA follows: TGTGCCAGCAGCCCTCTCTGGGGAAGGAGGGACTATGGCTACACCTTC. The encoded protein is CASSPLWGRRDYGYTF. The chain employs TRBV3-1 and TRBJ1-2, with no clear D. V lost 4 bases and J 3 bases, leaving 18 bases between the germline ends. CDR1 and CDR2 (germline): LGHDT, YNNKEL (reference sequence). The CDR3 contains 16 residues.

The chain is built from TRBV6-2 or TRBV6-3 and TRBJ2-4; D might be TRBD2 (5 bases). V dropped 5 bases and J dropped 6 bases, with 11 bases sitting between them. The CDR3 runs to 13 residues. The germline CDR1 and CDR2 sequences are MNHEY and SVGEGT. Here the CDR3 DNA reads TGTGCCAGCAGTAGCTACAGCGGAAACATTCAGTACTTC. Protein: CASSSYSGNIQYF.

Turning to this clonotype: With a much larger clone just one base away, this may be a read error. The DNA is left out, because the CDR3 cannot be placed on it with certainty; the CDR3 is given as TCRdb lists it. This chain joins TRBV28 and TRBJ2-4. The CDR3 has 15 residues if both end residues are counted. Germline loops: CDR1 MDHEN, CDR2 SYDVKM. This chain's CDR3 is CASSSSVTFKNIQYF.

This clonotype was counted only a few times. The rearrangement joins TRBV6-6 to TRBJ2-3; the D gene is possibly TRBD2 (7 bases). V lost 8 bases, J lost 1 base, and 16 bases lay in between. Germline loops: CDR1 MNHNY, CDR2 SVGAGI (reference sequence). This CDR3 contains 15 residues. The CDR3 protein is CASQTGRVGTDTQYF. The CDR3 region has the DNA TGTGCCAGCCAAACAGGGAGGGTTGGCACAGATACGCAGTATTTT.

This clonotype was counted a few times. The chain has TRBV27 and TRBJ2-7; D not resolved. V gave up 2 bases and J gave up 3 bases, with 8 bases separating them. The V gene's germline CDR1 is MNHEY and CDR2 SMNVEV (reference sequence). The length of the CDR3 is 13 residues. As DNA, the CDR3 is TGTGCCAGCAGTTTAGGCAGTTTCTACGAGCAGTACTTC. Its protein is CASSLGSFYEQYF.

The CDR3 DNA sequence: TGTGCCATCAGTGATAGCGGGAGAGGGTCCTACGAGCAGTACTTC. It codes for CAISDSGRGSYEQYF. The chain is built from TRBV10-3 and TRBJ2-7; 9 bases match TRBD2. The CDR3 totals 15 residues. Trimming cost V 3 bases and J 1 base; bases outside gene matches: 4. From germline, CDR1 is ENHRY and CDR2 SYGVKD.

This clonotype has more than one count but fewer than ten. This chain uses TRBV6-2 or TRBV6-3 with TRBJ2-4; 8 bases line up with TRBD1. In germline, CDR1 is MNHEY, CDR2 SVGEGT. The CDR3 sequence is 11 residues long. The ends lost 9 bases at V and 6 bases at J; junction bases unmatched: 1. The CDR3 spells CASGQGNIQYF. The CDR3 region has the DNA TGTGCCAGTGGACAGGGAAACATTCAGTACTTC.

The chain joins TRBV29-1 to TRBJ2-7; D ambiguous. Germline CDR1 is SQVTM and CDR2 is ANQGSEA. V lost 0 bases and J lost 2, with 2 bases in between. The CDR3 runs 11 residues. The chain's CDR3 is CSVEDTYEQYF. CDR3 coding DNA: TGCAGCGTTGAAGACACCTACGAGCAGTACTTC.

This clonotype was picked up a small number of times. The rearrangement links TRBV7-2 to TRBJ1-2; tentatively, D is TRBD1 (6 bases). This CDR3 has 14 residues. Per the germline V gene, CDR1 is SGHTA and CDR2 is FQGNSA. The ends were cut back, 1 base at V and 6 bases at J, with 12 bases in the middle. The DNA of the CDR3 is TGTGCCAGCAGCTTAGGGGGGGCGGGGAATGGCTACACCTTC. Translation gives CASSLGGAGNGYTF.

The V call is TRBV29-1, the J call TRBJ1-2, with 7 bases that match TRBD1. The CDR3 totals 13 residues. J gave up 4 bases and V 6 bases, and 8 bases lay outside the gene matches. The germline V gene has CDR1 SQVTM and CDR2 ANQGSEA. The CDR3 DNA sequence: TGCAGCGTCGGGCGGGGACAGTCCTATGGCTACACCTTC. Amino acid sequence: CSVGRGQSYGYTF.

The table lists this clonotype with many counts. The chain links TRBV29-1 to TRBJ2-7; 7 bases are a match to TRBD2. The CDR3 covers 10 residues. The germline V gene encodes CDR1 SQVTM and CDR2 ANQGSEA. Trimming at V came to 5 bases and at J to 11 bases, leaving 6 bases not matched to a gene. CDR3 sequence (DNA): TGCAGCGTTACGGACCGGGGGGAGTACTTC. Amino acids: CSVTDRGEYF.

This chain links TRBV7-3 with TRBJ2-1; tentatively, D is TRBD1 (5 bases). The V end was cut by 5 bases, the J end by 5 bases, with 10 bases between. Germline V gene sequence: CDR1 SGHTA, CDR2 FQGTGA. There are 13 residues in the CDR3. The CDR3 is CASSTGGNNEQFF. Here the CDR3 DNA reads TGTGCCAGCAGCACAGGCGGAAACAATGAGCAGTTCTTC. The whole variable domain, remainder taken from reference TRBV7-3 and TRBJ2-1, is GAGVSQTPSNKVTEKGKYVELRCDPISGHTALYWYRQSLGQGPEFLIYFQGTGAADDSGLPNDRFFAVRPEGSVSTLKIQRTERGDSAVYLCASSTGGNNEQFFGPGTRLTVL.

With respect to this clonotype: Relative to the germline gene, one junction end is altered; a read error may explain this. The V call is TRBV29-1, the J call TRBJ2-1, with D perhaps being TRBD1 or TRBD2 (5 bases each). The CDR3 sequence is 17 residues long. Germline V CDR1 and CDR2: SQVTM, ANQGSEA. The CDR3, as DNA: TGCAGTGTTGAAGTCGAGAGGGACGGGGTTTTTTACAATGAGCAGTTCTTC. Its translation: CSVEVERDGVFYNEQFF.

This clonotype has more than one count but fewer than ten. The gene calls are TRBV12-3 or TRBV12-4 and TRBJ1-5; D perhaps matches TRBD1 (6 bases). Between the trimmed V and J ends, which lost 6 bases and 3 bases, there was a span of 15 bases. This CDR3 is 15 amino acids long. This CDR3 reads CASSYAGGVNQPQHF. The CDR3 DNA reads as TGTGCCAGCAGCTACGCCGGGGGCGTCAATCAGCCCCAGCATTTT.

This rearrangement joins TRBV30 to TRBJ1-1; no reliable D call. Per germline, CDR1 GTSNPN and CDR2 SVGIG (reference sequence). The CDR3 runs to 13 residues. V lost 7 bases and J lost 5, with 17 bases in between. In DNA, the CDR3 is TGTGCCTCGGCTTGGGTGCGGGATACTGAAGCTTTCTTT. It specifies CASAWVRDTEAFF.